These 27 T cell receptor beta chains originate from one sample sequenced in a study of blood T cell repertoires in COVID-19. The assay was immunoSEQ multiplex PCR, and TCRdb's table has in-frame clones only and misses some. The table lists 300,000 or so clones, 70% to 90% of them singletons. Sequencing input: peripheral blood. The receptors derive from a woman between 40 and 55 years old with acute or convalescent COVID-19.

The chain has TRBV9 and TRBJ2-1, with 12 bases matching TRBD2. The V segment lost 1 base and the J segment 2 bases; nucleotides outside the gene matches: 4. The CDR3 extends over 17 amino acids. Germline V lookup: CDR1 SGDLS, CDR2 YYNGEE. CDR3 DNA sequence: TGTGCCAGCAGCGTATCCGGGACTAGCGGGCCCTACAATGAGCAGTTCTTC. Protein product: CASSVSGTSGPYNEQFF.

J is TRBJ2-1 and V is TRBV5-4; 9 positions agree with TRBD2. This CDR3 comprises 15 residues. V lost 4 bases, J lost 3 bases, and 5 bases stayed unmatched. Per germline, CDR1 SGHNT and CDR2 YYREEE (reference sequence). The CDR3 region has the DNA TGTGCCAGCAGCCGAGCGGGGGGCGACTACAATGAGCAGTTCTTC. Protein sequence: CASSRAGGDYNEQFF.

This CDR3 is CASSLGTSFVTDTQYF. In DNA, the CDR3 is TGCGCCAGCAGCTTAGGGACTAGCTTTGTGACAGATACGCAGTATTTT. V and J are TRBV5-1 and TRBJ2-3; 9 bases are shared with TRBD2. This CDR3 comprises 16 residues. Per the germline V gene, CDR1 is SGHRS and CDR2 is YFSETQ. The junction had 7 bases not matched to a gene; V was cut back by 2 bases and J by 3 bases. The full variable domain, in which reference TRBV5-1 and TRBJ2-3 provide the parts outside the CDR3, is KAGVTQTPRYLIKTRGQQVTLSCSPISGHRSVSWYQQTPGQGLQFLFEYFSETQRNKGNFPGRFSGRQFSNSRSEMNVSTLELGDSALYLCASSLGTSFVTDTQYFGPGTRLTVL.

The chain employs TRBV4-1 and TRBJ2-1; 11 nucleotides line up with TRBD2. Germline V gene data show CDR1 as MGHRA and CDR2 as YSYEKL. The CDR3 spans 20 residues. Trimming at V came to 1 base and at J to 0 bases, leaving 11 bases not matched to a gene. In DNA, the CDR3 is TGCGCCAGCAGCCAAGTTGGGCTAGCGGGGGGTCCTAGCTCCTACAATGAGCAGTTCTTC. Translated, it gives CASSQVGLAGGPSSYNEQFF.

In nucleotides, the CDR3 is TGTGCCATCAGTGGGGCTGGACAGGGGGCGAACACTGAAGCTTTCTTT. Protein product: CAISGAGQGANTEAFF. The V gene is TRBV10-3, the J gene TRBJ1-1, with TRBD1 matching 11 bases. V shed 4 bases and J 1 base; nucleotides not matched to a gene: 5. Germline lookup yields CDR1 ENHRY and CDR2 SYGVKD. The CDR3 is 16 residues long.

The rearrangement joins TRBV28 to TRBJ1-2, with 10 positions matching TRBD1. CDR3 length equals 16 residues. From germline, CDR1 is MDHEN and CDR2 SYDVKM. J gave up 8 bases and V 5 bases, and 14 bases lay outside the gene matches. The CDR3 reads CASSRVRRQGAGGYTF. CDR3 in DNA: TGTGCCAGCAGTCGCGTCCGGAGACAGGGGGCTGGCGGCTACACCTTC.

The V gene is TRBV13, the J gene TRBJ2-2; no reliable D call. The V end was cut by 0 bases, the J end by 7 bases, with 12 bases between. This CDR3 has 15 amino acids. Germline V lookup: CDR1 PRHDT, CDR2 FYEKMQ (reference sequence). The CDR3 DNA follows: TGTGCCAGCAGCTTAGGGTTGAGCTTCGACGGGGAGCTGTTTTTT. Its translation is CASSLGLSFDGELFF.

This chain joins TRBV7-9 and TRBJ1-3; D might be TRBD1 (5 bases). The CDR3 is 16 residues long. The V end was cut by 4 bases, the J end by 3 bases, with 16 bases between. Germline loops: CDR1 SEHNR, CDR2 FQNEAQ (reference sequence). CDR3 DNA sequence: TGTGCCAGCAGCTCAACACGACAGCTCCTTGGAAACACCATATATTTT. It yields the protein CASSSTRQLLGNTIYF.

The chain links TRBV7-9 to TRBJ2-1, with D perhaps TRBD2 (7 bases). Germline-derived CDR1 and CDR2 are SEHNR and FQNEAQ (reference sequence). Trimming stripped 2 bases from V and 2 bases from J, with 13 bases between. There are 16 residues in the CDR3. The CDR3, as DNA: TGTGCCAGCAGCTTAAGTGGGGGGGCGGCCTACAATGAGCAGTTCTTC. Translation: CASSLSGGAAYNEQFF.

The chain combines TRBV11-2 with TRBJ1-4; 10 nucleotides line up with TRBD1. CDR3 length equals 15 residues. CDR1 and CDR2 (germline): SGHAT, FQNNGV. V was pared by 4 bases and J by 8 bases, with 7 bases of the junction left unmatched. The CDR3 DNA follows: TGTGCCAGCAGCTCCACCGGGACAGGGGAGGAAAAACTGTTTTTT. Protein sequence: CASSSTGTGEEKLFF.

This clone was seen a few times. The rearrangement links TRBV4-2 to TRBJ1-1; 9 nucleotides agree with TRBD1. V shed 2 bases, J shed 5 bases, and the junction held 6 bases outside the gene matches. The CDR3 has 15 amino acids. Per germline, CDR1 LGHNA and CDR2 YNFKEQ. The CDR3 DNA sequence: TGTGCCAGCAGCCAATCAGCGGACAGGGGAACTGAAGCTTTCTTT. It codes for CASSQSADRGTEAFF.

The V and J genes are TRBV11-2 and TRBJ1-2, with 9 bases aligning to TRBD1. Losses at the gene ends were 6 bases for V and 2 bases for J; bases not matched to a gene: 10. The CDR3 is 16 amino acids. Germline CDR1 SGHAT, CDR2 FQNNGV. The CDR3 nucleotides are TGTGCCAGCAGACGACCGGGACAGGGAAAGAACTATGGCTACACCTTC. Translating gives CASRRPGQGKNYGYTF.

The V and J genes are TRBV24-1 and TRBJ1-2; D may be TRBD1 (6 bases). V was clipped by 4 bases and J by 4 bases, with 12 bases between them. CDR1 KGHDR and CDR2 SFDVKD come from the germline V gene. This CDR3 comprises 14 residues. In DNA, the CDR3 is TGTGCCACCAGTGAGACAGGAATGGTCTATGGCTACACCTTC. This codes for CATSETGMVYGYTF.

CDR3 nucleotide sequence: TGTGCCAGCAGCTCCGCACAGGGGCGGGTGGGTGATCAGCCCCAGCATTTT. Translated: CASSSAQGRVGDQPQHF. V is TRBV5-6 and J is TRBJ1-5; 7 bases are a match to TRBD1. Trimming cost V 3 bases and J 5 bases; bases outside gene matches: 14. CDR1 and CDR2 (germline): SGHDT, YYEEEE. The CDR3 runs to 17 residues.

The chain is built from TRBV3-1 (or the pseudogene TRBV3-2) and TRBJ1-1; D is uncertain. Trimming stripped 4 bases from V and 3 bases from J, with 9 bases between. This CDR3 contains 13 residues. CDR1 and CDR2 from the germline V gene are LGHDT and YNNKEL (reference sequence). The CDR3 sequence: CASSLSPYTEAFF. The CDR3, as DNA: TGTGCCAGCAGCCTTTCCCCCTACACTGAAGCTTTCTTT.

This chain connects TRBV28 to TRBJ1-6, with TRBD1 as a possible D gene (5 bases). V was cut by 6 bases and J by 4 bases, with 13 bases left in between. The CDR3 is 15 amino acids. CDR1 is MDHEN and CDR2 is SYDVKM in the germline V gene. Here the CDR3 DNA reads TGTGCCAGCAGCGCAGGGAAGGGGTATAATTCACCCCTCCACTTT. Its translation: CASSAGKGYNSPLHF.

The chain employs TRBV19 and TRBJ2-3; 12 bases map to TRBD2. V dropped 5 bases and J dropped 10; count of bases not matched to a gene: 4. This CDR3 is 13 amino acids long. Per the germline V gene, CDR1 is LNHDA and CDR2 is SQIVND (reference sequence). As DNA, the CDR3 is TGTGCCAGTAGTGCGACTAGCGGGAGTGCGCAGTATTTT. It translates to CASSATSGSAQYF.

V is TRBV5-8 and J is TRBJ2-2; 9 bases line up with TRBD1. Germline V lookup: CDR1 SGHTS, CDR2 YDEGEE. V trimming: 5 bases; J trimming: 6 bases; junction bases outside the gene matches: 8. The CDR3 consists of 15 residues. CDR3 in DNA: TGTGCCAGCAGTCGGACAGGGGTCGGGGCCGGGGAGCTGTTTTTT. This encodes CASSRTGVGAGELFF.

The rearrangement links TRBV27 to TRBJ1-1; the match to TRBD1 covers 9 bases. CDR1 is MNHEY, CDR2 SMNVEV, per germline (reference sequence). There are 17 residues in the CDR3. J lost 0 bases, V lost 1 base, and 6 bases had no gene match. Here the CDR3 reads CASSLWGGQGMNTEAFF. In DNA, the CDR3 is TGTGCCAGCAGTTTATGGGGGGGACAGGGCATGAACACTGAAGCTTTCTTT.

The V and J genes are TRBV5-6 and TRBJ1-1; D unclear. Deletions cut 4 bases from V and 4 bases from J, with 11 bases between. The CDR3 length is 13 residues. Germline V CDR1 and CDR2: SGHDT, YYEEEE. The CDR3 loop reads CASSLTGGTEAFF. In DNA form, the CDR3 reads TGTGCCAGCAGCCTTACTGGAGGCACTGAAGCTTTCTTT.

This clone showed up just once. The gene calls are TRBV2 and TRBJ1-5, with D possibly matching TRBD1 (6 bases). V was pared by 3 bases and J by 1 base, with 13 bases between. In germline, CDR1 is SNHLY, CDR2 FYNNEI. The CDR3 runs to 16 residues. CDR3 in amino acids: CASSDSTGLSNQPQHF. CDR3 nucleotide sequence: TGTGCCAGCAGTGATTCGACAGGTCTAAGCAATCAGCCCCAGCATTTT.

The CDR3 sequence: CASSLDGDYEQYV. In DNA, the CDR3 is TGTGCCAGCAGCTTGGACGGGGACTACGAGCAGTACGTC. The gene calls are TRBV5-4 and TRBJ2-7; perhaps TRBD2 as D (5 bases). Germline CDR1 SGHNT, CDR2 YYREEE (reference sequence). CDR3 length: 13 residues. V dropped 0 bases and J dropped 3 bases, with 7 bases sitting between them.

This chain uses TRBV27 with TRBJ1-2; TRBD1 matches 9 bases. Trimming at V came to 3 bases and at J to 3 bases, leaving 11 bases not matched to a gene. CDR3 length equals 17 residues. Germline CDR1 is MNHEY and CDR2 is SMNVEV (reference sequence). This chain's CDR3 is CASSFLGPQGADYGYTF. In DNA, the CDR3 is TGTGCCAGCAGTTTTCTTGGCCCACAGGGGGCGGACTATGGCTACACCTTC.

This clone has only a few counts. The J gene is TRBJ1-5, the V gene TRBV4-1; 10 positions agree with TRBD1. There are 16 residues in the CDR3. The V gene's germline CDR1 is MGHRA and CDR2 YSYEKL. The V gene end was trimmed by 3 bases and the J gene end by 4 bases; junction bases not matched to a gene: 6. CDR3: CASSHPPGQGNQPQHF. The CDR3 DNA reads TGCGCCAGCAGCCATCCTCCGGGACAGGGGAATCAGCCCCAGCATTTT.

This clone appeared once. The chain joins TRBV6-5 to TRBJ2-1; 9 bases line up with TRBD2. CDR3 size: 14 residues. The J segment lost 8 bases and the V segment lost 8 bases, leaving 10 bases of the junction unmatched. CDR1 is MNHEY and CDR2 is SVGAGI in the germline V gene. The CDR3: CASRWRGGMYEQFF. The CDR3 coding sequence is TGTGCCAGCCGTTGGCGGGGGGGCATGTATGAGCAGTTCTTC.

The V and J genes are TRBV11-2 and TRBJ2-7; 8 bases line up with TRBD2. Trimming removed 5 bases from V and 2 bases from J; junction bases left unmatched: 5. There are 14 residues in the CDR3. In germline, CDR1 is SGHAT, CDR2 FQNNGV. For the CDR3, the DNA is TGTGCCAGCAGCCGGGCGGGGGGTGCCTACGAGCAGTACGTC. Translating it yields CASSRAGGAYEQYV.

The genes are TRBV30 and TRBJ1-5; a possible D gene is TRBD1 (5 bases). The CDR3 is 13 amino acids. Trimming took 0 bases from V and 4 from J, leaving 7 bases between them. CDR1 and CDR2 from the germline V gene are GTSNPN and SVGIG (reference sequence). The CDR3 loop reads CAWSVGGNQPQHF. CDR3 bases: TGTGCCTGGAGTGTCGGGGGAAATCAGCCCCAGCATTTT.